This T cell receptor beta chain was sequenced for a study of cytomegalovirus exposure and HLA in healthy donors. The study, taken as a whole, reports: Rare TCR sequences dominated, though some public TCRs recurred in many donors.

This clone was recorded a few times. Its specificity is not known. The PCR contained 60 Vbeta and 13 Jbeta primers. As processed by the authors: Among the unique TCR beta chains that a later analysis counted, 75 million to 85 million in all, 10 million to 11 million were shared. Clones were sequenced by immunoSEQ multiplex PCR, and TCRdb holds only the in-frame ones, with some missing. Clone size and the V and J calls come from that table; the DNA yielded D and trimming. Of 140,000 or so clones in the sample, less than 9.5% were seen once. Trimming took 6 bases from V and 5 from J, leaving 15 bases between them. The CDR3 runs to 14 residues. Per the germline V gene, CDR1 is LNHDA and CDR2 is SQIVND (reference sequence).

This sequence originates from a male donor in good health and CMV-seronegative. The sample consisted of PBMCs. The V call is TRBV19, the J call TRBJ2-3, with D unresolved. The CDR3 sequence is CASSTLVREDTQYF. CDR3 nucleotides: TGTGCCAGTAGCACCCTGGTCCGAGAAGATACGCAGTATTTT.